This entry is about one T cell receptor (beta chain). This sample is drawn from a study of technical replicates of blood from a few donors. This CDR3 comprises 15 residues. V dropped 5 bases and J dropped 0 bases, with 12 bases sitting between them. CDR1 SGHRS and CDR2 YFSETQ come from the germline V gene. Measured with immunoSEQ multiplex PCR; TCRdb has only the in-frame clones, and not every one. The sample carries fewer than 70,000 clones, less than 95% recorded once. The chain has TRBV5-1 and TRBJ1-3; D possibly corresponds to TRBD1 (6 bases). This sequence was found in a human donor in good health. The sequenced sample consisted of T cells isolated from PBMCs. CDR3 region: CASSNTGTSGNTIYF. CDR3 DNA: TGCGCCAGCAGTAATACAGGGACCTCTGGAAACACCATATATTTT.